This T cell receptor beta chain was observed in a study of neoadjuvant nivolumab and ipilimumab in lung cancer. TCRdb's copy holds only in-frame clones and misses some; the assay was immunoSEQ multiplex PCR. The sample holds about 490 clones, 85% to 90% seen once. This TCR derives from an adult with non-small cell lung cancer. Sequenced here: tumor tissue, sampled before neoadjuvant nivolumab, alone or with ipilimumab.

For the CDR3, the DNA is TGTGCCAGCAGTTTAGTGGCATATAGCTATGGCTACACCTTC. Its protein product is CASSLVAYSYGYTF. The genes are TRBV28 and TRBJ1-2, with unresolved D. Germline values: CDR1 MDHEN, CDR2 SYDVKM. The CDR3 contains 14 residues. Trimming left V 2 bases short and J 4 bases short, with 11 bases between.